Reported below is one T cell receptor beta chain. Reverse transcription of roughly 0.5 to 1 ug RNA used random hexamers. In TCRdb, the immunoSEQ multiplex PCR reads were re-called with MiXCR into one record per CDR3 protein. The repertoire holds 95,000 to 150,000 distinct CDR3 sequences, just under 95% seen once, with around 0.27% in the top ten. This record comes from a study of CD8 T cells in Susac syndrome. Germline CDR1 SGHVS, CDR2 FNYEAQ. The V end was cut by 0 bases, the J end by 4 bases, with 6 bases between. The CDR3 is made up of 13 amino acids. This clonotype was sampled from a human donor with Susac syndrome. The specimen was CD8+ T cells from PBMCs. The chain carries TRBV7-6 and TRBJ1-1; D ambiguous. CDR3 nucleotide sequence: TGTGCCAGCAGCTTAGCGACGATCACTGAAGCTTTCTTT. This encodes CASSLATITEAFF.